Following are 14 T cell receptor beta chains from one sample sequenced in a study of cytomegalovirus exposure and HLA in healthy donors. The PCR used 60 Vbeta and 13 Jbeta primers. Generated by immunoSEQ multiplex PCR, the TCRdb table keeps only in-frame clones and is missing some. The data contain 150,000 or so clones, about 80% of them seen just once; the ten biggest clones take up 13%. The sequenced material came from PBMCs. These receptors all come from a man aged 40-50 years in good health and CMV-seropositive.

CDR3 region: CASSWVSLRGSAEAFF. For the CDR3, the DNA is TGTGCCAGCAGCTGGGTGTCGTTAAGGGGTTCTGCTGAAGCTTTCTTT. V is TRBV5-6 and J is TRBJ1-1; possible D gene TRBD1, 5 bases. Looked up from germline, CDR1 is SGHDT and CDR2 is YYEEEE. The CDR3 runs to 16 residues. With 3 bases removed from V and 6 bases from J, the gap between germline ends came to 21 bases.

Concerning this clone: This sample includes further DNA sequences coding for the same CDR3. The V gene is TRBV5-1, the J gene TRBJ2-1; 12 nucleotides align to TRBD2. J gave up 5 bases and V 5 bases, and 5 bases lay outside the gene matches. CDR3 size: 15 residues. Germline assignment: CDR1 SGHRS and CDR2 YFSETQ. CDR3 nucleotide sequence: TGCGCCAGCAGTTGGGGACTAGCGGGCAACAATGAGCAGTTCTTC. Amino acid sequence: CASSWGLAGNNEQFF.

The V gene is TRBV12-1, the J gene TRBJ2-1; TRBD2 is taken as the D call from the table, unchecked against the DNA. TRBV12-1 is marked as a pseudogene. The CDR3 runs 17 residues. The CDR3: CASSSTPKPSVYNEQFF. CDR3 bases: TGTGCCAGCAGCTCCACCCCAAAGCCTAGCGTCTACAATGAGCAGTTCTTC.

As for this clone: This likely stems from a read error, as it lies one base from a far larger clone. The rearrangement uses TRBV7-9 and TRBJ1-1; 8 bases are a match to TRBD1. Unmatched junction bases numbered 0, after V lost 3 bases and J lost 3 bases. CDR1 SEHNR and CDR2 FQNEAQ come from the germline V gene (reference sequence). This CDR3 contains 13 residues. The chain's CDR3 is CASSLTGDTEAFF. CDR3 in DNA: TGTGCCAGCAGCTTGACAGGGGACACTGAAGCTTTCTTT.

The chain employs TRBV5-1 and TRBJ2-7; TRBD2 might be the D (9 bases). Trimming took 9 bases from V and 4 from J, leaving 41 bases between them. The CDR3 is 21 amino acids. The V gene's germline CDR1 is SGHRS and CDR2 YFSETQ. CDR3 DNA sequence: TGCGCCACCTCCCGGACAGGGCCCGGGGCGGGAGGGCCCATCTTGGGGTACGAGCAGTACTTC. This encodes CATSRTGPGAGGPILGYEQYF.

This clone was detected only a few times. V and J are TRBV5-1 and TRBJ2-1; D is perhaps TRBD1 (6 bases). The CDR3 is 13 amino acids. The V end lost 2 bases, the J end lost 6 bases, and 9 bases lay between the germline ends. Germline V gives CDR1 SGHRS, CDR2 YFSETQ. CDR3 DNA sequence: TGCGCCAGCAGCTTAGGACAGACCAATGAGCAGTTCTTC. Translating gives CASSLGQTNEQFF.

V and J are TRBV9 and TRBJ1-2; 8 positions agree with TRBD1. This CDR3 is built from 18 residues. Germline-derived CDR1 and CDR2 are SGDLS and YYNGEE. Trimming at V came to 0 bases and at J to 4 bases, leaving 14 bases not matched to a gene. CDR3 region: CASSVDVLGTGGLYGYTF. CDR3 DNA sequence: TGTGCCAGCAGCGTAGACGTTCTGGGTACAGGGGGTCTCTATGGCTACACCTTC.

CDR3 coding DNA: TGTGCCAGCAGCTTTATGAGGTTGAGGGGGCGCGGTTTTAACTATGGCTACACCTTC. It translates to CASSFMRLRGRGFNYGYTF. This chain links TRBV7-2 with TRBJ1-2, with 7 bases fitting TRBD1. The CDR3 covers 19 residues. Germline V lookup: CDR1 SGHTA, CDR2 FQGNSA. Trimming at V came to 3 bases and at J to 1 base, leaving 17 bases not matched to a gene.

This chain connects TRBV6-1 to TRBJ2-1, with D possibly being TRBD2 (6 bases). Germline assignment: CDR1 MNHNS and CDR2 SASEGT. Trimming cost V 7 bases and J 2 bases, with 15 bases left between them. This CDR3 contains 15 residues. The CDR3 coding sequence is TGTGCCAGCATTATATCCGGGACTCCCTACAATGAGCAGTTCTTC. Protein: CASIISGTPYNEQFF.

V is TRBV19 and J is TRBJ1-1; possibly TRBD1 for D (6 bases). CDR1 LNHDA and CDR2 SQIVND come from the germline V gene (reference sequence). The V and J ends lost 7 bases and 7 bases respectively, with 19 bases between them. CDR3 size: 14 residues. CDR3 DNA sequence: TGTGCCAGTAAGGGGGAGACAGGAGTAGTTGAAGCTTTCTTT. Translating it yields CASKGETGVVEAFF.

The rearrangement joins TRBV19 to TRBJ2-7; 7 nucleotides align to TRBD2. There are 12 residues in the CDR3. Germline assignment: CDR1 LNHDA and CDR2 SQIVND (reference sequence). V trimming: 7 bases; J trimming: 11 bases; junction bases outside the gene matches: 11. The CDR3 here is CASTNGRTSEYF. CDR3 coding DNA: TGTGCCAGTACCAATGGGCGAACTAGCGAGTACTTC.

This clone was found a few times. The chain couples TRBV5-1 to TRBJ2-7; 10 bases align to TRBD1. This CDR3 comprises 16 residues. V was clipped by 0 bases and J by 1 base; unmatched bases: 4. Germline loops: CDR1 SGHRS, CDR2 YFSETQ. The CDR3 DNA is TGCGCCAGCAGCTTGGGACAGGGGGCGGGATCCTACGAGCAGTACTTC. This sequence encodes CASSLGQGAGSYEQYF. The full variable domain, with the rest looked up from reference TRBV5-1 and TRBJ2-7, is KAGVTQTPRYLIKTRGQQVTLSCSPISGHRSVSWYQQTPGQGLQFLFEYFSETQRNKGNFPGRFSGRQFSNSRSEMNVSTLELGDSALYLCASSLGQGAGSYEQYFGPGTRLTVT.

The rearrangement joins TRBV9 to TRBJ1-1, with D maybe TRBD1 (5 bases). This CDR3 region has 15 residues. V dropped 7 bases and J dropped 4 bases, with 20 bases sitting between them. Germline-derived CDR1 and CDR2 are SGDLS and YYNGEE. The CDR3 DNA reads as TGTGCCAGCGTGCCTAGGGGCGCGATGGTCACTGAAGCTTTCTTT. It is translated as CASVPRGAMVTEAFF.

The chain has TRBV6-5 and TRBJ2-1; 10 bases line up with TRBD2. Germline-derived CDR1 and CDR2 are MNHEY and SVGAGI. The CDR3 has 15 residues. With 5 bases clipped from V and 3 bases from J, the junction kept 4 bases outside the gene matches. DNA for the CDR3: TGTGCCAGCAGTCCAACTAGCGGGGACTACAATGAGCAGTTCTTC. Translating gives CASSPTSGDYNEQFF.